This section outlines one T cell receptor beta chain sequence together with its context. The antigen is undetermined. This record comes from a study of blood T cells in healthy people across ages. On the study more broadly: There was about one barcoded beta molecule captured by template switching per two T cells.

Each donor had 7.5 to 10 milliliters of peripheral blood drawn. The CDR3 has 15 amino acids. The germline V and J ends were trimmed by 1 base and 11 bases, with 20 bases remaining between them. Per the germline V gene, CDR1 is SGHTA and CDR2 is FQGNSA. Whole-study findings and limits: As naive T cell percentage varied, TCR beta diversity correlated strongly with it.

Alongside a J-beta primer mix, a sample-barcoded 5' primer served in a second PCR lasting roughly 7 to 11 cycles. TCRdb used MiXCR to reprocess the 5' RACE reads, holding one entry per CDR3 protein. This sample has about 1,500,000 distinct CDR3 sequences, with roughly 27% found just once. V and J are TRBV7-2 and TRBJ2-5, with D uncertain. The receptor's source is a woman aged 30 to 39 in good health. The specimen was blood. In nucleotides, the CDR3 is TGTGCCAGCAGCTTAGTGGTATTAAGCTCCTACGGGCAGTACTTC. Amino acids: CASSLVVLSSYGQYF.